This paragraph reports one TCR beta chain. The sample is drawn from a study of human T cells and chemical hapten exposure. Study-wide background: Patients were given diphenylcyclopropenone on the scalp weekly across the approximately 25-week study. TCR yields per sample varied mostly from small pooled library volume differences.

The CDR3 sequence is 16 residues long. Trimming took 6 bases from V and 0 from J, leaving 18 bases between them. The germline V gene has CDR1 MNHEY and CDR2 SVGEGT. Time point in this sample: patch test 1, 2 weeks after DPC sensitization. The treatment here: therapeutic diphenylcyclopropenone sensitization with weekly scalp DPC. As processed by the authors: Ranging from about 20,000 to 750,000, TCR counts per sample had a median value of 95,638. Each CDR3 protein gets one entry after TCRdb re-called the RACE reads with MiXCR. These V and J calls are TCRdb output, not the study's own analysis. The sample records 180,000 or so distinct CDR3 sequences, more than 12% being singletons.

Here the sequenced sample was whole blood, taken in connection with sensitization to the hapten diphenylcyclopropenone (DPC). The chain links TRBV6-2 or TRBV6-3 to TRBJ2-7; no firm D call. This sequence originates from a woman aged 25 to 39 with alopecia areata. Some clones in this sample may be carry-over from other donors' samples. CDR3 amino acids: CASSLTPLGLSYEQYF. In DNA form, the CDR3 reads TGTGCCAGCAGCCTTACCCCTCTCGGGCTCTCCTACGAGCAGTACTTC.